This T cell receptor beta chain was identified during a study of regulatory T cells in long-lasting Graves disease. Study results and limitations: Persistent disease showed a preference for TRBV28, TRBJ1-2 and TRBJ2-5.

The CDR3 runs to 13 residues. The germline V gene encodes CDR1 SGHTA and CDR2 FQGNSA. After removal of 7 bases from V and 7 bases from J, the junction contained 6 bases not matched to a gene. HTBI primers from iRepertoire and Arm-PCR of CDR3 regions yielded the TCR beta libraries. One entry per CDR3 protein results from TCRdb running MiXCR on the multiplex PCR reads. Of some 430,000 distinct CDR3 sequences listed, roughly 21% were seen once; the top ten hold 7.1%. The table lists this clonotype with a few counts. What it binds is unknown. Noted time point: persistent/refractory GD, antithyroid drugs over 5 years with positive TRAb. With RNA extracted from PBMCs as input, the TCR library was made.

This sequence was found in a female donor with Graves disease. This material consisted of peripheral blood mononuclear cells (PBMCs), taken when the disease was refractory, from a patient treated with antithyroid drugs. The rearrangement joins TRBV7-2 to TRBJ2-4; TRBD1 agrees at 8 bases. In DNA form, the CDR3 reads TGTGCCAGCAACGCAGGGGGCTGGAACATTCAGTACTTC. Translating gives CASNAGGWNIQYF.